A selection of T cell receptor beta chains follows, all from one sample in a study of T cell repertoires in cytomegalovirus infection. No cognate antigen is known for these TCRs. TCRdb reprocessed the reads via MiXCR and lists one record per CDR3 protein. The sample includes some 46,000 distinct CDR3 sequences, under 20% of them seen just once. The sequencing used CD8+ T cells from cultured PBMCs, collected from culture after CMV antigen stimulation. These receptor sequences come from a human donor in good health (CMV status not recorded). Some clones in this sample may be carry-over from other donors' samples. The CDR3 runs from the conserved cysteine through the conserved F or W. Each record gives: CDR3 length, V gene, J gene, CDR3 protein.

15	TRBV7-6	TRBJ1-1	CASSPGTGPNTEAFF
12	TRBV29-1	TRBJ1-1	CSVDSSAAEAFF
13	TRBV6-2/TRBV6-3	TRBJ2-1	CATRQGARNEQFF
15	TRBV4-1	TRBJ1-1	CASSQDNRGGTEAFF
14	TRBV6-2/TRBV6-3	TRBJ2-1	CASSLAGAGNEQFF
15	TRBV27	TRBJ1-6	CASSLFYRVDSPLHF
14	TRBV6-2/TRBV6-3	TRBJ1-4	CASSRQGADEKLFF
15	TRBV4-1	TRBJ1-5	CASSQENRSNQPQHF
16	TRBV27	TRBJ2-1	CASSHYVGEVSNEQFF
13	TRBV7-3	TRBJ2-1	CASSFPETNEQFF
12	TRBV24-1	TRBJ1-5	CATSDSARDFSF
13	TRBV18	TRBJ1-1	CASSPPRVTEAFF
13	TRBV20-1	TRBJ2-7	CSARSGSTYEQYF
16	TRBV7-2	TRBJ2-4	CASSLVAGGLKNIQYF
14	TRBV4-1	TRBJ2-3	CASSLNRGPDTQYF
13	TRBV12-3/TRBV12-4	TRBJ1-1	CASSLNRGTEAFF
17	TRBV5-6	TRBJ2-4	CASSLDRLAGEANIQYF